These T cell receptor beta chains were read from a single sample in a study of monozygotic twins with cystic fibrosis. The repertoire was sequenced with immunoSEQ multiplex PCR; TCRdb's copy has only in-frame clones and lacks some. Of 30,000 to 45,000 clones listed, around 82% are singletons. The specimen was blood. The receptors come from a girl aged 2 to 10 with cystic fibrosis. Both conserved end residues are part of each CDR3. A D gene is named only where the DNA matches it firmly. Clone size is given for some rows only: seen once, a few or many times, or a class if the clone is expanded.

TRBV18	TRBD1	NA	16	TRBJ2-7	TGTGCCAGCTCACGGAAACAGGGGGCAGGGACCTACGAGCAGTACTTC	CASSRKQGAGTYEQYF
TRBV7-2	TRBD1	NA	17	TRBJ1-1	TGTGCCAGCAGCCTTCACAGGGGCGCGAGGTCGAACACTGAAGCTTTCTTT	CASSLHRGARSNTEAFF
TRBV7-8	NA	NA	16	TRBJ1-2	TGTGCCAGCAGCTTAGCGCCCGGCCGTTTGAACTATGGCTACACCTTC	CASSLAPGRLNYGYTF
TRBV2	NA	NA	15	TRBJ2-7	TGTGCCAGCAGTGGGCGTACAGGTTCTGGCTACGAGCAGTACTTC	CASSGRTGSGYEQYF
TRBV6-1	NA	few	12	TRBJ1-6	TGTGCCAGCAAGGCGATGGGGTCACCCCTCCACTTT	CASKAMGSPLHF
TRBV5-1	NA	NA	16	TRBJ2-7	TGCGCCAGCAGCTTGGGTCGGGGGAGCCTCTCCTACGAGCAGTACTTC	CASSLGRGSLSYEQYF
TRBV18	TRBD2	once	16	TRBJ2-1	TGTGCCAGCTCACCGACGGGGGGAGGCGCCTACAATGAGCAGTTCTTC	CASSPTGGGAYNEQFF
TRBV29-1	NA	NA	12	TRBJ2-7	TGCAGCGTTCGAGAAGGGGCCTACGAGCAGTACTTC	CSVREGAYEQYF
TRBV30	NA	NA	11	TRBJ2-7	TGTGCCTGGAGTGTAAACCGGCAGCAGTACTTC	CAWSVNRQQYF
TRBV30	NA	NA	12	TRBJ1-2	TGTGCCTGGACCCCCTCAGGGGTTGGCTACACCTTC	CAWTPSGVGYTF
TRBV11-2	NA	NA	15	TRBJ1-5	TGTGCCAGCAGCTTCTACCGGACACTCAATCAGCCCCAGCATTTT	CASSFYRTLNQPQHF
TRBV6-1	NA	NA	16	TRBJ1-2	TGTGCCAGCAGTGAATTGTATTACAGGCCCCTCTATGGCTACACCTTC	CASSELYYRPLYGYTF
TRBV19	TRBD1	NA	13	TRBJ1-2	TGTGCCAGTAGCCTCACAGGGGGTGCTGGCTACACCTTC	CASSLTGGAGYTF
TRBV4-1	TRBD1	NA	15	TRBJ2-7	TGCGCCAGCAGCTCCGGACAGGGCCCATCCTACGAGCAGTACTTC	CASSSGQGPSYEQYF
TRBV5-5	NA	NA	15	TRBJ2-1	TGTGCCAGCAGCTCCCCAGGTAGTCATCACAATGAGCAGTTCTTC	CASSSPGSHHNEQFF
TRBV9	TRBD1	NA	16	TRBJ2-4	TGTGCCAGCAGCGCGACCACCGGGACAGGGCTCAACATTCAGTACTTC	CASSATTGTGLNIQYF
TRBV5-1	TRBD2	NA	14	TRBJ2-5	TGCGCCAGCAGCCCGGGACTACTCGGAGAGACCCAGTACTTC	CASSPGLLGETQYF
TRBV19	NA	NA	15	TRBJ2-2	TGTGCCAGTAGTATTGGCCGCGCGAACACCGGGGAGCTGTTTTTT	CASSIGRANTGELFF
TRBV6-1	NA	NA	13	TRBJ1-6	TGTGCCAGCAGTCCCATGGCGGTTTCACCCCTCCACTTT	CASSPMAVSPLHF
TRBV6-5	TRBD1	few	14	TRBJ1-1	TGTGCCAGCAGTTCCCGACAGGGGGCGGCCGAAGCTTTCTTT	CASSSRQGAAEAFF
TRBV4-1	TRBD2	NA	18	TRBJ2-5	TGCGCCAGCAGCCAAGATGCCCCCCTAGCGGGGGGGTTTGAGACCCAGTACTTC	CASSQDAPLAGGFETQYF
TRBV6-5	NA	NA	15	TRBJ2-1	TGTGCCACCACCCATAGACAGGAACCCTACAATGAGCAGTTCTTC	CATTHRQEPYNEQFF
TRBV25-1	TRBD1	NA	15	TRBJ1-4	TGTGCCAGCAGCGGAGGGACAGCCTCTAATGAAAAACTGTTTTTT	CASSGGTASNEKLFF
TRBV4-2	TRBD2	NA	16	TRBJ2-1	TGTGCCAGCAGCCAAACTGGGCCTAGCGTACCGGGGGGGGAGTTCTTC	CASSQTGPSVPGGEFF
TRBV9	NA	NA	14	TRBJ1-3	TGTGCCAGCAGCGTTGGGGGGCAGGGAAACACCATATATTTT	CASSVGGQGNTIYF
TRBV5-5	TRBD1	NA	15	TRBJ2-2	TGTGCCAGCAGCTGGACAGGGGGGAGTACCGGGGAGCTGTTTTTT	CASSWTGGSTGELFF
TRBV4-3	NA	few	14	TRBJ1-1	TGCGCCAGCAGCCAAGATGTTCGGCCCGCTGAAGCTTTCTTT	CASSQDVRPAEAFF
TRBV19	NA	NA	15	TRBJ1-5	TGTGCCAGTAGTATGCAGGCAGGCGGCAATCAGCCCCAGCATTTT	CASSMQAGGNQPQHF
TRBV5-4	NA	NA	16	TRBJ1-3	TGTGCCAGCAGCCGGCCCCAGGGGAACTCTGGAAACACCATATATTTT	CASSRPQGNSGNTIYF
TRBV6-1	TRBD1	few	14	TRBJ1-2	TGTGCCAGCAGTAGCAGGGACAGGGACTATGGCTACACCTTC	CASSSRDRDYGYTF
TRBV6-5	TRBD2	NA	15	TRBJ2-5	TGTGCCAGCACTAGAGGGACTAGTGTAGGGGAGACCCAGTACTTC	CASTRGTSVGETQYF
TRBV14	TRBD1	NA	15	TRBJ2-7	TGTGCCAGCCAAGCGCACGGGACAGGGAACTACGAGCAGTACTTC	CASQAHGTGNYEQYF
TRBV9	NA	NA	16	TRBJ1-3	TGTGCCAGCAGCGCCCTGGGGGGGCTTTCTGGAAACACCATATATTTT	CASSALGGLSGNTIYF
TRBV18	TRBD1	once	14	TRBJ1-4	TGTGCCAGCTCATCACAGGGGTGGGATGAAAAACTGTTTTTT	CASSSQGWDEKLFF
TRBV7-9	NA	NA	16	TRBJ2-7	TGTGCCAGCAGCCCCATCGCAGCTGGGACTTCCTACGAGCAGTACTTC	CASSPIAAGTSYEQYF
TRBV5-1	NA	NA	13	TRBJ2-1	TGCGCCAGCAGCTTGGTTGGGAACAATGAGCAGTTCTTC	CASSLVGNNEQFF
TRBV7-9	NA	NA	15	TRBJ2-3	TGTGCCAGCAGCTACGACAGGTTCAGCACAGATACGCAGTATTTT	CASSYDRFSTDTQYF
TRBV7-2	TRBD1	NA	16	TRBJ2-3	TGTGCCAGCAGCTTAGGACAGGGTGGGGTCACAGATACGCAGTATTTT	CASSLGQGGVTDTQYF
TRBV7-2	TRBD2	NA	16	TRBJ2-1	TGTGCCAGCAGCTTAGTCGGGACTAGCGGTAACAATGAGCAGTTCTTC	CASSLVGTSGNNEQFF
TRBV30	NA	few	12	TRBJ1-1	TGTGCCTGTCGGGGACAAAACACTGAAGCTTTCTTT	CACRGQNTEAFF
TRBV4-1	NA	NA	16	TRBJ2-7	TGCGCCAGCAGCCAGGGCACTCCTAACAAAGGATACGAGCAGTACTTC	CASSQGTPNKGYEQYF
TRBV7-3	NA	NA	13	TRBJ2-7	TGTGCCAGCAGCTTGGCAGGGTCCTACGAGCAGTACTTC	CASSLAGSYEQYF
TRBV5-6	NA	NA	14	TRBJ1-6	TGTGCCAGCAGCTTGACACAGGGTTATTCACCCCTCCACTTT	CASSLTQGYSPLHF
TRBV7-3	TRBD1	few	15	TRBJ2-7	TGTGCCAGCAGCCTCGGACCGGGACAGACCTACGAGCAGTACTTC	CASSLGPGQTYEQYF
TRBV29-1	TRBD1	NA	16	TRBJ2-1	TGCAGCGTTGAAGCGACAGGGGTTCTTTCCTACAATGAGCAGTTCTTC	CSVEATGVLSYNEQFF
TRBV6-5	NA	NA	15	TRBJ2-3	TGTGCCAGCAGTTACGGGTCACTAACCACAGATACGCAGTATTTT	CASSYGSLTTDTQYF
TRBV4-1	TRBD1	NA	17	TRBJ1-2	TGCGCCAGCAGCCAGTCCGGGACAGGGGCCAAAAACTATGGCTACACCTTC	CASSQSGTGAKNYGYTF